The rows below give T cell receptor beta chains drawn from one sample of a study of T cells in Graves' hyperthyroidism and ophthalmopathy. TCRdb fed the multiplex PCR reads into MiXCR, producing one record per CDR3 protein. This table holds some 560,000 distinct CDR3 sequences, 15% to 17% found once. The sample was blood. The receptors here all came from a woman younger than 45 with Graves' hyperthyroidism. Both conserved end residues are part of each CDR3. A D gene is named only where the DNA matches it firmly. Clone size, where shown, is once, few, many, or a class for clones that have expanded.

- TRBJ1-3 TRBV3-1 - 13 CASSQERENTIYF TGTGCCAGCAGCCAAGAAAGGGAGAACACCATATATTTT
few TRBJ2-4 TRBV20-1 TRBD1 15 CSALTGSGAKNIQYF TGCAGTGCTCTGACAGGGAGTGGAGCCAAAAACATTCAGTACTTC
few TRBJ1-1 TRBV2 - 12 CASSEALTEAFF TGTGCCAGCAGTGAAGCGCTAACTGAAGCTTTCTTT
- TRBJ2-7 TRBV6-1 - 14 CASTGALEFYEQYF TGTGCCAGCACCGGAGCGTTAGAATTCTACGAGCAGTACTTC
- TRBJ2-2 TRBV10-2 TRBD2 17 CASSDPRGRGNTGELFF TGCGCCAGCAGTGACCCCCGCGGGAGGGGGAACACCGGGGAGCTGTTTTTT
many TRBJ2-7 TRBV7-2 - 15 CASSRNGRGVYEQYF TGTGCCAGCAGCCGCAACGGGCGGGGAGTTTACGAGCAGTACTTC
- TRBJ1-5 TRBV5-1 TRBD1 14 CASSWGQGKEPQHF TGCGCCAGCAGCTGGGGACAGGGGAAGGAGCCCCAGCATTTT
few TRBJ1-3 TRBV7-2 - 18 CASSPPPEDSFSGNTIYF TGTGCCAGCTCACCACCCCCCGAGGACAGCTTCTCTGGAAACACCATATATTTT
few TRBJ2-7 TRBV7-9 TRBD1 15 CASSLGQALSWEQYF TGTGCCAGCAGCTTGGGACAGGCCCTTTCGTGGGAGCAGTACTTC
- TRBJ1-3 TRBV4-3 TRBD1 15 CASSRRTGDGNTIYF TGCGCCAGCAGCCGCAGGACAGGGGATGGAAACACCATATATTTT
many TRBJ2-7 TRBV27 TRBD1 13 CASSVGTGYEQYF TGTGCCAGCAGTGTCGGGACAGGCTACGAGCAGTACTTC
many TRBJ2-7 TRBV6-5 TRBD2 17 CASSYLVAGGSLYEQYF TGTGCCAGCAGTTACCTCGTGGCGGGGGGAAGCCTCTACGAGCAGTACTTC
few TRBJ1-2 TRBV4-1 TRBD1 16 CASRRSAERGRDGYTF TGCGCCAGCAGGCGATCCGCGGAGAGGGGGCGGGATGGCTACACCTTC
many TRBJ2-1 TRBV12-3/TRBV12-4 - 13 CASSPLSGNEQFF TGTGCCAGCAGTCCCCTTTCCGGGAATGAGCAGTTCTTC
many TRBJ2-5 TRBV3-1 - 14 CASSLGTQQETQYF TGTGCCAGCAGCCTTGGGACGCAGCAAGAGACCCAGTACTTC
many TRBJ1-1 TRBV5-1 - 13 CASSLDMNTEAFF TGCGCCAGCAGCCTAGATATGAACACTGAAGCTTTCTTT
many TRBJ2-7 TRBV20-1 TRBD1 17 CSARVARLDRDSYEQYF TGCAGTGCTAGGGTGGCCCGGCTTGACAGGGACTCCTACGAGCAGTACTTC
many TRBJ2-3 TRBV15 - 13 CATSRAGVDTQYF TGTGCCACCAGCAGAGCGGGGGTAGATACGCAGTATTTT